The source of this T cell receptor beta chain is a study of identical twins. CDR3 length: 16 amino acids. Germline V lookup: CDR1 KGHSH, CDR2 LQKENI. Trimming at V came to 4 bases and at J to 6 bases, leaving 11 bases not matched to a gene. With template switching, a universal primer site was added, and the cDNA carried unique molecular identifiers. MiXCR, run by TCRdb on the 5' RACE reads, gives a single entry per CDR3 protein. The sample includes hundreds of thousands of distinct CDR3 sequences, 18% of them seen just once. This same sample was also taken into another study, of T cells expressing NK-cell markers. As reported in that work: Seven HCMV-seropositive donors and one seronegative donor made up the eight sequenced donors. Also leading the CD3+CD56-NKG2C+ fraction in a few donors were these clonotypes.

Sample: PBMCs. This sequence joins TRBV18 and TRBJ2-1, with 8 bases that match TRBD1. The receptor's source is a woman aged 18-30 years in good health. The CDR3 DNA follows: TGTGCCAGCTCACTTTCTACCGGGACAGGCTCCAATGAGCAGTTCTTC. This codes for CASSLSTGTGSNEQFF.